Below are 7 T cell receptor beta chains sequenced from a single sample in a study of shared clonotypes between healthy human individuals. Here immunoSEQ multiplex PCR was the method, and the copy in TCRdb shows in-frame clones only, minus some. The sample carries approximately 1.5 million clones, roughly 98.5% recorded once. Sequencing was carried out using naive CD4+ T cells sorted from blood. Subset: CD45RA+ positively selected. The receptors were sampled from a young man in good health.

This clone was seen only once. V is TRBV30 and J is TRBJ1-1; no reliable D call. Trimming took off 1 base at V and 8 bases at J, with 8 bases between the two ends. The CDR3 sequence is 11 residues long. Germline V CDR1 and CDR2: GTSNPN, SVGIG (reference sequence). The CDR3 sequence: CAWSAQDEAFF. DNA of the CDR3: TGTGCCTGGAGTGCCCAGGACGAAGCTTTCTTT. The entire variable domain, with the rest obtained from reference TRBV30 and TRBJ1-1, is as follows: SQTIHQWPATLVQPVGSPLSLECTVEGTSNPNLYWYRQAAGRGLQLLFYSVGIGQISSEVPQNLSASRPQDRQFILSSKKLLLSDSGFYLCAWSAQDEAFFGQGTRLTVV.

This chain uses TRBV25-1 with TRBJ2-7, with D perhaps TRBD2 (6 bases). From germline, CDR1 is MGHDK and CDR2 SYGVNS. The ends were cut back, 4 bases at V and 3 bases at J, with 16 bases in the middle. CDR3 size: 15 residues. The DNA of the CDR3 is TGTGCCAGCAGTGGCTTACCGGGACTTTTCTACGAGCAGTACTTC. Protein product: CASSGLPGLFYEQYF.

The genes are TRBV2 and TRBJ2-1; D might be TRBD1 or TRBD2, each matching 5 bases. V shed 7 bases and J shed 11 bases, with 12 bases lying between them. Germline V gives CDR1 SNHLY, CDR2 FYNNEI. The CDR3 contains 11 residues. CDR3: CASTGEGQQFF. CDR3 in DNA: TGTGCCAGCACTGGAGAGGGACAGCAGTTCTTC.

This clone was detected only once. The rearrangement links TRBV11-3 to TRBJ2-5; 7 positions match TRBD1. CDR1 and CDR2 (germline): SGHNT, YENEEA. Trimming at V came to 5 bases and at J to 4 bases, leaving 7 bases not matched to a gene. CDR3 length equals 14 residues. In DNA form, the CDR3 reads TGTGCCAGCAGCCCCAGGGACAGCGCAGAGACCCAGTACTTC. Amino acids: CASSPRDSAETQYF.

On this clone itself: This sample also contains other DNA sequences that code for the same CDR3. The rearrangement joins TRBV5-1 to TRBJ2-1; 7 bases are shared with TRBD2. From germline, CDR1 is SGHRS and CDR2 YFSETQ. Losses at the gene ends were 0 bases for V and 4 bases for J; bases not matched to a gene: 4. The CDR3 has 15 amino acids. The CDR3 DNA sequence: TGCGCCAGCAGCTTGGAGGGGAGGGGATACAATGAGCAGTTCTTC. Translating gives CASSLEGRGYNEQFF.

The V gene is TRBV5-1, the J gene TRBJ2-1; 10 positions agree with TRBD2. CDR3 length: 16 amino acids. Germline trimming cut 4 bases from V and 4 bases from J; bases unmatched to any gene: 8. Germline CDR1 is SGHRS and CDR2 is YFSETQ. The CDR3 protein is CASSPLVAGGYNEQFF. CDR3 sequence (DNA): TGCGCCAGCAGCCCCCTTGTAGCGGGAGGTTACAATGAGCAGTTCTTC.

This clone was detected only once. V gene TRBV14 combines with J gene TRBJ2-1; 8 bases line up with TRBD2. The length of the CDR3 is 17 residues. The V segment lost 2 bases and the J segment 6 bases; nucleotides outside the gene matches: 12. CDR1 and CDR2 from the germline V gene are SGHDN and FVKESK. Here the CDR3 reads CASSQSLSGSWVNEQFF. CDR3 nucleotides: TGTGCCAGCAGCCAATCATTAAGCGGGAGTTGGGTCAATGAGCAGTTCTTC. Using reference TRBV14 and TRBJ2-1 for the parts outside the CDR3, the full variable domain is EAGVTQFPSHSVIEKGQTVTLRCDPISGHDNLYWYRRVMGKEIKFLLHFVKESKQDESGMPNNRFLAERTGGTYSTLKVQPAELEDSGVYFCASSQSLSGSWVNEQFFGPGTRLTVL.